The 6 T cell receptor beta chains presented below share a single source sample, sequenced in a study of cytomegalovirus exposure and HLA in healthy donors. With 60 Vbeta and 13 Jbeta primers, the PCR was carried out. Clones were read by immunoSEQ multiplex PCR, and TCRdb kept only the in-frame ones, dropping some. Of a few hundred thousand clones in the sample, 80% were seen once. Sequenced sample: PBMCs. The source of these receptors is a girl aged 2-10 years in good health and CMV-seronegative.

This rearrangement joins TRBV25-1 to TRBJ2-5, with D possibly TRBD2 on 5 matching bases. The end of the DNA is better explained by TRBJ2-7, so the J call may be wrong. Germline loops: CDR1 MGHDK, CDR2 SYGVNS. The CDR3 sequence is 15 residues long. The CDR3 loop reads CASSDGPGVQYEQYF. Written as DNA, the CDR3 is TGTGCCAGCAGTGATGGGCCCGGGGTCCAATACGAGCAGTACTTC.

The chain has TRBV7-8 and TRBJ2-5, with 10 bases fitting TRBD2. The CDR3 covers 17 residues. The V gene's germline CDR1 is SGHVS and CDR2 FQNEAQ. The V segment lost 0 bases and the J segment 2 bases; nucleotides outside the gene matches: 6. This CDR3 reads CASSLALQTSGQETQYF. The CDR3 coding sequence is TGTGCCAGCAGCTTAGCGCTTCAGACTAGCGGGCAAGAGACCCAGTACTTC. The complete variable domain, with remaining parts taken from reference TRBV7-8 and TRBJ2-5, reads GAGVSQSPRYKVAKRGQDVALRCDPISGHVSLFWYQQALGQGPEFLTYFQNEAQLDKSGLPSDRFFAERPEGSVSTLKIQRTQQEDSAVYLCASSLALQTSGQETQYFGPGTRLLVL.

This sequence joins TRBV11-2 and TRBJ1-1; perhaps TRBD1 as D (6 bases). V was clipped by 5 bases and J by 5 bases, with 15 bases between them. The CDR3 spans 14 residues. Germline V gene data show CDR1 as SGHAT and CDR2 as FQNNGV. The CDR3 reads CASSLLQGDTEAFF. The CDR3 DNA reads as TGTGCCAGCAGCCTATTACAGGGAGATACTGAAGCTTTCTTT.

This chain connects TRBV6-1 to TRBJ2-5; D perhaps matches TRBD1 (5 bases). This CDR3 has 15 residues. The V gene lost 10 bases and the J gene lost 0 bases, with 18 bases spanning the gap. From germline, CDR1 is MNHNS and CDR2 SASEGT. CDR3 in DNA: TGTGCCATTCAACCGTCGTACAGGAACCAAGAGACCCAGTACTTC. Encoded protein: CAIQPSYRNQETQYF.

To note about this clone: At one end, the junction sequence differs from germline, possibly due to a read error. V usage is TRBV7-2 and J usage is TRBJ1-2; a possible D gene is TRBD1 (5 bases). The CDR3 contains 12 residues. Germline V gene sequence: CDR1 SGHTA, CDR2 FQGNSA. CDR3 loop: CASSSTSETAFF. Written as DNA, the CDR3 is TGTGCCAGCAGCTCAACCTCAGAGACAGCGTTCTTC.

The CDR3 spells CAWSFSNEQFF. The DNA of the CDR3 is TGTGCCTGGAGTTTCTCCAATGAGCAGTTCTTC. The J gene is TRBJ2-1, the V gene TRBV30; D not certain. The CDR3 has 11 residues. CDR1 and CDR2 (germline): GTSNPN, SVGIG (reference sequence). V was trimmed by 2 bases and J by 6 bases, leaving 5 bases between them.